The clone carrying this TCR beta chain was seen a handful of times. The V gene's germline CDR1 is SGDLS and CDR2 YYNGEE. V was clipped by 4 bases and J by 2 bases, with 11 bases between them. The CDR3 contains 14 residues. This specimen belongs to a study of blood T cell repertoires in COVID-19. Background on the study: Sources were T cells, B-cell-depleted T cells, or PBMCs; the material itself was cDNA or gDNA.

TCRdb's copy holds only in-frame clones and misses some; the assay was immunoSEQ multiplex PCR. The repertoire includes under 130,000 clones, roughly 87% of them detected once, and roughly 6.2% sits in the top ten. The source material was peripheral blood. V usage is TRBV9 and J usage is TRBJ2-3; possible D gene TRBD2, 5 bases. The TCR comes from a human donor in a cohort sampled during active COVID-19. The CDR3 loop is CASSPRTHTDTQYF. CDR3 sequence (DNA): TGTGCCAGCAGCCCACGGACTCACACAGATACGCAGTATTTT.